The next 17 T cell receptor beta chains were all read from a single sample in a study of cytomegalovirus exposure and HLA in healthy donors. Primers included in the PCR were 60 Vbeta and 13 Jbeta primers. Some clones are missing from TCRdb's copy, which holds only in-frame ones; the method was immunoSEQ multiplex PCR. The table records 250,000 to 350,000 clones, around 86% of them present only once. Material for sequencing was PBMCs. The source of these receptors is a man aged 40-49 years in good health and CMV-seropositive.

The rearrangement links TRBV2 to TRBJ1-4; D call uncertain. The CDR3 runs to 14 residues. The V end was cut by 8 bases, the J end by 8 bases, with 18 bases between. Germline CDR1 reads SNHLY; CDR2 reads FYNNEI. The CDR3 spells CASSERGLWEKLFF. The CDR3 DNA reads TGTGCCAGCTCCGAGCGGGGTCTTTGGGAAAAACTGTTTTTT.

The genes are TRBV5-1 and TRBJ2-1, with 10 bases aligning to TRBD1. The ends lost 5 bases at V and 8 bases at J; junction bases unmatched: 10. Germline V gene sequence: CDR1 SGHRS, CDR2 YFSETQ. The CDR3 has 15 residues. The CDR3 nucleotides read TGCGCCAGCAGGTTTGACAGGGGGCAGATCGATGAGCAGTTCTTC. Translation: CASRFDRGQIDEQFF.

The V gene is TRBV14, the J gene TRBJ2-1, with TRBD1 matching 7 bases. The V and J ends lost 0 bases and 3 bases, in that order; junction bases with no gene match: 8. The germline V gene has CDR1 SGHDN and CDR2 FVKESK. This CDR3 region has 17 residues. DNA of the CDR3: TGTGCCAGCAGCCAAGATGGTGGCAGGGGGATCTACAATGAGCAGTTCTTC. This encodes CASSQDGGRGIYNEQFF.

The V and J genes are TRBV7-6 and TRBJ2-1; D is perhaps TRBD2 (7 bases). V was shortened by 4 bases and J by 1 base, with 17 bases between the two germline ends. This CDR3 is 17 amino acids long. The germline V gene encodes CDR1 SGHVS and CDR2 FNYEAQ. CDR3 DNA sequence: TGTGCCAGCAGCTGGGAGGGGGGCGGGGCATCCTACAATGAGCAGTTCTTC. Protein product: CASSWEGGGASYNEQFF.

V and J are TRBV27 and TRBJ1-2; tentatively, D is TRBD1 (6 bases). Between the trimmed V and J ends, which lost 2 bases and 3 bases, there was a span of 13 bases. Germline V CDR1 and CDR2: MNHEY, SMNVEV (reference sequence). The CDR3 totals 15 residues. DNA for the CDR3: TGTGCCAGCAGTTTAAGGGGACCAGGGGACTATGGCTACACCTTC. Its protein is CASSLRGPGDYGYTF.

The CDR3 spells CASSFTTSGPTYEQYF. CDR3 nucleotides: TGTGCCAGCAGTTTTACAACTAGCGGGCCCACCTACGAGCAGTACTTC. The chain links TRBV27 to TRBJ2-7; TRBD2 aligns across 9 bases. Trimming took 3 bases from V and 2 from J; bases not matched to a gene: 8. Germline lookup yields CDR1 MNHEY and CDR2 SMNVEV (reference sequence). This CDR3 contains 16 residues.

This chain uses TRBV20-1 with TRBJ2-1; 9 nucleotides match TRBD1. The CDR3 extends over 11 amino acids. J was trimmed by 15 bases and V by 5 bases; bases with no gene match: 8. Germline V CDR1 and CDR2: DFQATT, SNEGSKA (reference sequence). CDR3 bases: TGCAGTGCTCCTACCGGGACAGGGCCGTTCTTC. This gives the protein CSAPTGTGPFF.

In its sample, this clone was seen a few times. The CDR3 DNA follows: TGTGCCAGCACTTGGACGGAGGCGGGGGAGCTGTTTTTT. This gives the protein CASTWTEAGELFF. The chain is built from TRBV7-9 and TRBJ2-2; TRBD2 might be the D (5 bases). Germline CDR1 is SEHNR and CDR2 is FQNEAQ (reference sequence). CDR3 size: 13 residues. V gave up 7 bases and J gave up 8 bases, with 14 bases separating them. Using reference TRBV7-9 and TRBJ2-2 for the parts outside the CDR3, the full variable domain is DTGVSQNPRHKITKRGQNVTFRCDPISEHNRLYWYRQTLGQGPEFLTYFQNEAQLEKSRLLSDRFSAERPKGSFSTLEIQRTEQGDSAMYLCASTWTEAGELFFGEGSRLTVL.

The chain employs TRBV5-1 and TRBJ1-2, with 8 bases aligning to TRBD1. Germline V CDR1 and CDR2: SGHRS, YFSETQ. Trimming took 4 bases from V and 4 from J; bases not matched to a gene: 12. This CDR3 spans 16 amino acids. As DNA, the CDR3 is TGCGCCAGCAGCCCCAAGCCGACAGGGGTAGGCTATGGCTACACCTTC. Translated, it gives CASSPKPTGVGYGYTF.

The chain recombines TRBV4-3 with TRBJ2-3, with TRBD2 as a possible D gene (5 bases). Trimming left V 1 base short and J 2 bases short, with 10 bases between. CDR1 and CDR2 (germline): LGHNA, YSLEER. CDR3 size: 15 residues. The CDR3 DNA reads TGCGCCAGCAGCCAAGGGGGTAGCGTCACAGATACGCAGTATTTT. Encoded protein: CASSQGGSVTDTQYF.

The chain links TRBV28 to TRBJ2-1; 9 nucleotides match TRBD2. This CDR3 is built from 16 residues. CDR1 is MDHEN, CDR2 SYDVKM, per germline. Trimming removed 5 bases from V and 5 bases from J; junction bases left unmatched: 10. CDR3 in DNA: TGTGCCAGCAGTCCAGGGGTAGCGGGAGCCAACAATGAGCAGTTCTTC. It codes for CASSPGVAGANNEQFF.

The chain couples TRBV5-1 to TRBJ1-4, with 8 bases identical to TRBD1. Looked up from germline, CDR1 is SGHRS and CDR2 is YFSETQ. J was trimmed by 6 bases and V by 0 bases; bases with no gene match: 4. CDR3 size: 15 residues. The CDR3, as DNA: TGCGCCAGCAGCTTGGCGACAGGGGTGGATGAAAAACTGTTTTTT. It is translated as CASSLATGVDEKLFF. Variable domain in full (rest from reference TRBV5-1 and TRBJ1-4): KAGVTQTPRYLIKTRGQQVTLSCSPISGHRSVSWYQQTPGQGLQFLFEYFSETQRNKGNFPGRFSGRQFSNSRSEMNVSTLELGDSALYLCASSLATGVDEKLFFGSGTQLSVL.

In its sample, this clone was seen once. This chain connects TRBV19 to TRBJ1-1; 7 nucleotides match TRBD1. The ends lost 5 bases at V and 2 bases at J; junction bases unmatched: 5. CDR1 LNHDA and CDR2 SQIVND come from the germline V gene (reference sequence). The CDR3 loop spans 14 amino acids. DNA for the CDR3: TGTGCCAGTAGTGCTGGACAGGAAAACACTGAAGCTTTCTTT. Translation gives CASSAGQENTEAFF.

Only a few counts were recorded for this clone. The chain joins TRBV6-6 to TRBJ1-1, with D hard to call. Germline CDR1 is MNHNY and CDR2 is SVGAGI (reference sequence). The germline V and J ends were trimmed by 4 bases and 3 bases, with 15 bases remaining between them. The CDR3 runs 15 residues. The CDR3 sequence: CASSSPESRYTEAFF. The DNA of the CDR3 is TGTGCCAGCAGTTCACCCGAGTCGCGGTACACTGAAGCTTTCTTT.

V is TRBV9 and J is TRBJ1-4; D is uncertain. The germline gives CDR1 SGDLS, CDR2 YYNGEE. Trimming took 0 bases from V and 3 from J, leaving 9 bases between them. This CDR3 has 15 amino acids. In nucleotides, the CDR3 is TGTGCCAGCAGCGTAGGTGGTGGGCCTAATGAAAAACTGTTTTTT. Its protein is CASSVGGGPNEKLFF.

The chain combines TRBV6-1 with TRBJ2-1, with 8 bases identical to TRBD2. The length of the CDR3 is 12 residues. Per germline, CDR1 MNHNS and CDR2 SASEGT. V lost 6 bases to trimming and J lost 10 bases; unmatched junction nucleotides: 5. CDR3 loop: CASRGLAWEQFF. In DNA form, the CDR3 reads TGTGCCAGCAGAGGACTAGCTTGGGAGCAGTTCTTC.

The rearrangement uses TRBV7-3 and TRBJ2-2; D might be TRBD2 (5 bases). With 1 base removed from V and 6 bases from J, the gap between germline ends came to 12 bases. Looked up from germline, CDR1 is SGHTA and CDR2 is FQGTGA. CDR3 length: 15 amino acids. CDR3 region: CASSLMGGRAGELFF. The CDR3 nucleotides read TGTGCCAGCAGCTTAATGGGCGGGCGGGCCGGGGAGCTGTTTTTT.